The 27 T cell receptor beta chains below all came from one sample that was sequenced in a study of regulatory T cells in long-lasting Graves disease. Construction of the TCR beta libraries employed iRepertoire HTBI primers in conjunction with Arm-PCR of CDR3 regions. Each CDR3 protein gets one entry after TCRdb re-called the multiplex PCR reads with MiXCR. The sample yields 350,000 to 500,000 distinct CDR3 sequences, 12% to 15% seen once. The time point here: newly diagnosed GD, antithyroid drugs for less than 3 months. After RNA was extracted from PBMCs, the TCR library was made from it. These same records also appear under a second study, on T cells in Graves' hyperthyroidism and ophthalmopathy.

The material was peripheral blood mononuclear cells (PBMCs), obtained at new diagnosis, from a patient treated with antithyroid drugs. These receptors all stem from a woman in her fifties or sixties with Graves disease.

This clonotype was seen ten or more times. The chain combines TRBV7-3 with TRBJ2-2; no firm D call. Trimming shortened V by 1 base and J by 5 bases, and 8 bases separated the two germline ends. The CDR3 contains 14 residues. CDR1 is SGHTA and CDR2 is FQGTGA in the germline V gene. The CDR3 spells CASSLSLLTGELFF. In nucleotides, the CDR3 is TGTGCCAGCAGCTTAAGTCTGTTAACCGGGGAGCTGTTTTTT.

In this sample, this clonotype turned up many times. The CDR3 loop reads CASSLPRQDTYEAFF. The CDR3 DNA reads TGTGCCAGCAGCTTACCCAGGCAGGACACTTATGAAGCTTTCTTT. The rearrangement uses TRBV7-3 and TRBJ1-1; weak D call: TRBD1 (5 bases). Germline CDR1 and CDR2: SGHTA and FQGTGA. Trimming took off 2 bases at V and 7 bases at J, with 17 bases between the two ends. The CDR3 is 15 residues long.

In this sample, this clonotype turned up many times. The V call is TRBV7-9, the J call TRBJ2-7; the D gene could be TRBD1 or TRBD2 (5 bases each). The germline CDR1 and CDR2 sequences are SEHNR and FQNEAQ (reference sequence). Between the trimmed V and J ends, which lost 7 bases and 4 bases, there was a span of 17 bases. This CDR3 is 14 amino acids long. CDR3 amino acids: CASTHPGHQYEQYF. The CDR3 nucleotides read TGTGCCAGCACCCACCCGGGGCACCAGTACGAGCAGTACTTC.

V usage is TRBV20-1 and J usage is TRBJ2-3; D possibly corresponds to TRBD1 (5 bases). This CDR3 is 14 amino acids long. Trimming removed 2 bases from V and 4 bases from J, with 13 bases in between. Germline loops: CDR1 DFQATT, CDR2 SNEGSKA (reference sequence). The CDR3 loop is CSARQGDWADTQYF. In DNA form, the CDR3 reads TGCAGTGCTAGACAGGGTGATTGGGCAGATACGCAGTATTTT.

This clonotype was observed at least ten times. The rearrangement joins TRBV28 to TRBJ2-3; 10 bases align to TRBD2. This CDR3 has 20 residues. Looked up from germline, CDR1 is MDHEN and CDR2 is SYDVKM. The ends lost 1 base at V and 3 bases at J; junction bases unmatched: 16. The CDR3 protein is CASSLSETRVLAGVTDTQYF. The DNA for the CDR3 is TGTGCCAGCAGTTTATCGGAAACTCGGGTTCTAGCGGGAGTGACAGATACGCAGTATTTT.

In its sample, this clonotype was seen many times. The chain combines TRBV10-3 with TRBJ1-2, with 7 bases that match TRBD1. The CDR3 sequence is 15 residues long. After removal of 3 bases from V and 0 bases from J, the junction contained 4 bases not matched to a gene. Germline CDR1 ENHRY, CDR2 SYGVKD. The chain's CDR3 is CAISDRDRANYGYTF. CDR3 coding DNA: TGTGCCATCAGTGATAGGGACAGAGCTAACTATGGCTACACCTTC.

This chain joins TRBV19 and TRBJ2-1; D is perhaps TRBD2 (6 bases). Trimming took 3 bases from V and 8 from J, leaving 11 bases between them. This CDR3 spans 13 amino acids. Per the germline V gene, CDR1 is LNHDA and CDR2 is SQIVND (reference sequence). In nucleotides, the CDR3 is TGTGCCAGTAGTATCCGGAGGGGCCATGAGCAGTTCTTC. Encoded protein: CASSIRRGHEQFF.

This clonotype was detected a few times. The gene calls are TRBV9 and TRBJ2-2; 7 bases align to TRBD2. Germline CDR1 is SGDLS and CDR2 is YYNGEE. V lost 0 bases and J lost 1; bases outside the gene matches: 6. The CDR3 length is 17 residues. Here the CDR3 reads CASSVDSLAVNTGELFF. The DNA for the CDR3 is TGTGCCAGCAGCGTAGACTCTCTAGCGGTGAACACCGGGGAGCTGTTTTTT.

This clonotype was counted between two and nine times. The CDR3: CASSQPSGANIQYF. The CDR3 nucleotides are TGCGCCAGCAGCCAACCTAGCGGGGCAAACATTCAGTACTTC. The chain uses TRBV4-1 and TRBJ2-4, with 9 bases matching TRBD2. Germline V gene lookup returns CDR1 MGHRA and CDR2 YSYEKL. The junction had 2 bases not matched to a gene; V was cut back by 2 bases and J by 6 bases. The CDR3 is 14 residues long.

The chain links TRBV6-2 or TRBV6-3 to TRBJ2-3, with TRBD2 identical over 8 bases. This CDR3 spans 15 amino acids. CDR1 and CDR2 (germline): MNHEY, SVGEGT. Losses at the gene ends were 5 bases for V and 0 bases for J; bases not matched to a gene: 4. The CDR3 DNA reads TGTGCCAGCAGTCAACTAGCGGCTAGCACAGATACGCAGTATTTT. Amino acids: CASSQLAASTDTQYF.

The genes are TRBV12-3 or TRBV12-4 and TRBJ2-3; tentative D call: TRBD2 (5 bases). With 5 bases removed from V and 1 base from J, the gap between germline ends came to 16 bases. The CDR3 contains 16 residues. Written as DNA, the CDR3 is TGTGCCAGCAGTGAAAAGGTAGCGAGAGGCACAGATACGCAGTATTTT. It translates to CASSEKVARGTDTQYF.

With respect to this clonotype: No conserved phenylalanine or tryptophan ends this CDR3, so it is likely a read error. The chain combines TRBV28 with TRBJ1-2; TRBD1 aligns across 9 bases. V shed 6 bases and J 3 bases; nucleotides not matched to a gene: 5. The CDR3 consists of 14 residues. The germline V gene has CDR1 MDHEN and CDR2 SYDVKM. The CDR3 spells CASRNRGRYYGYTL. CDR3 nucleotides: TGTGCCAGCAGAAACAGGGGGCGGTACTATGGCTACACCCTC.

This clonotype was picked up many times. Written as DNA, the CDR3 is TGTGCCAGCTCAGGAAAATGGCCGGATACTGAAGCTTTCTTT. Residues: CASSGKWPDTEAFF. V and J are TRBV18 and TRBJ1-1; D remains unclear. The V end lost 5 bases, the J end lost 5 bases, and 15 bases lay between the germline ends. There are 14 residues in the CDR3. CDR1 KGHSH and CDR2 LQKENI come from the germline V gene.

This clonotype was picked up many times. Written as DNA, the CDR3 is TGTGCCAGCAGATTAAGTGAACTAGCGGGAGTAAGTAATGAGCAGTTCTTC. As protein: CASRLSELAGVSNEQFF. The chain couples TRBV28 to TRBJ2-1, with 11 bases identical to TRBD2. The V and J ends lost 6 bases and 7 bases, in that order; junction bases with no gene match: 14. Germline CDR1 MDHEN, CDR2 SYDVKM. This CDR3 comprises 17 residues.

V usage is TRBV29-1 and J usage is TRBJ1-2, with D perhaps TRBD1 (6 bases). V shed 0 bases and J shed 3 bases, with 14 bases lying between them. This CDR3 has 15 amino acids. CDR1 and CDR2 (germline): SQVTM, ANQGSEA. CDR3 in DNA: TGCAGCGTTGAAGACCCCACAGGGACTTACTATGGCTACACCTTC. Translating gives CSVEDPTGTYYGYTF.

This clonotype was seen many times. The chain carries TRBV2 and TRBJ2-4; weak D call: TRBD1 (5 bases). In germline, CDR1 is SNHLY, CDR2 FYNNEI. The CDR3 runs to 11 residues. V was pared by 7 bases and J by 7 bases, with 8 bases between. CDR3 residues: CASTTDNIQYF. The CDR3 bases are TGTGCCAGCACGACAGACAACATTCAGTACTTC.

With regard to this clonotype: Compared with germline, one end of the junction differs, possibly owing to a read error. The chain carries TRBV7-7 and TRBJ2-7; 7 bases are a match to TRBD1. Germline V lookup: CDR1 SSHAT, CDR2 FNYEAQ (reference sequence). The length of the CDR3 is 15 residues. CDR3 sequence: CASSFRQGVSYEQYF. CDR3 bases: TGTGCTAGCAGCTTCCGACAGGGTGTCTCCTACGAGCAGTACTTC.

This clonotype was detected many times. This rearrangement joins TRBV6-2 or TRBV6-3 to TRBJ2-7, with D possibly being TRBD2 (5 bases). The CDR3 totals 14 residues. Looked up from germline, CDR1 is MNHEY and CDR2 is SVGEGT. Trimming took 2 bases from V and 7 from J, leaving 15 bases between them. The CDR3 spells CASSYPGRGWEQYF. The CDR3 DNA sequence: TGTGCCAGCAGTTACCCGGGCCGGGGATGGGAGCAGTACTTC.

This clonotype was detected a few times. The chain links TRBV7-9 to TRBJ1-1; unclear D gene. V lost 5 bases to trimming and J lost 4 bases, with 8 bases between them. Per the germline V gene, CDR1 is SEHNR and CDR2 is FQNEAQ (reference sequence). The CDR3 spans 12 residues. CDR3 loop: CASSRGLTEAFF. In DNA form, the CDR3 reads TGTGCCAGCAGCCGCGGACTCACTGAAGCTTTCTTT.

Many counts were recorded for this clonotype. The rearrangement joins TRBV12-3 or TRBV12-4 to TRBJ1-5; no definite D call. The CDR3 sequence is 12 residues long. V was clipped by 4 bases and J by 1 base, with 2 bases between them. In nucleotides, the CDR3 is TGTGCCAGCAGTTACAGCAATCAGCCCCAGCATTTT. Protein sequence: CASSYSNQPQHF.

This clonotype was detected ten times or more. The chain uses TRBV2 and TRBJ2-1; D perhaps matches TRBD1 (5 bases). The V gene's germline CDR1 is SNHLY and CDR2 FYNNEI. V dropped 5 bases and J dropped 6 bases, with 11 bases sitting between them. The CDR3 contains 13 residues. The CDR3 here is CASSPQGSNEQFF. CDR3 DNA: TGTGCCAGCAGTCCGCAGGGCAGCAATGAGCAGTTCTTC.

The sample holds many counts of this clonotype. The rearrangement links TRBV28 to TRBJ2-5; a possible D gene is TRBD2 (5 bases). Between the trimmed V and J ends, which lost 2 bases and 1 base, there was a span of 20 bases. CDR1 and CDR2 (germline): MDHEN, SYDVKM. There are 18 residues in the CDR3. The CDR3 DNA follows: TGTGCCAGCAGTTTAATTTGGGGAAGTGGCGGGCCCCAAGAGACCCAGTACTTC. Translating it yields CASSLIWGSGGPQETQYF.

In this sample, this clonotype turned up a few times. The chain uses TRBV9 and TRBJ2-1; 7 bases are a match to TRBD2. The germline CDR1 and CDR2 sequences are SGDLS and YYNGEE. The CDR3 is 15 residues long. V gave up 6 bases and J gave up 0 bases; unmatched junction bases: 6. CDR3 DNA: TGTGCCAGCACCCTTGGCGGGAGCTCCTACAATGAGCAGTTCTTC. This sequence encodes CASTLGGSSYNEQFF.

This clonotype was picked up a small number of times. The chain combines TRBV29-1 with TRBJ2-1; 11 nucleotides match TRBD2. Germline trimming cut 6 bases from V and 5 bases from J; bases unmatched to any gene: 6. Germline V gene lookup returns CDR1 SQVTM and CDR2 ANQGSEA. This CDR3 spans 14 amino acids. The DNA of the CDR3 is TGCAGCGTCGGTGGACTAGCGGGTAACAATGAGCAGTTCTTC. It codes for CSVGGLAGNNEQFF.

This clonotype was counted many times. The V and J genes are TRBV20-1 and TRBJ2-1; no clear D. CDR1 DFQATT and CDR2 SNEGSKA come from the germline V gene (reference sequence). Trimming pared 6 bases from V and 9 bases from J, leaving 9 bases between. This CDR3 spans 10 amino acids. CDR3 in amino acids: CSAANVEQFF. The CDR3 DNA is TGCAGTGCCGCGAACGTTGAGCAGTTCTTC.

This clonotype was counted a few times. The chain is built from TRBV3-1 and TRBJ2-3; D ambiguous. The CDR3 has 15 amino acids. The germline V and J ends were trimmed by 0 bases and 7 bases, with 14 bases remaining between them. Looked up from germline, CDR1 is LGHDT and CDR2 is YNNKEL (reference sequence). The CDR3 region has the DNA TGTGCCAGCAGCCAAGATGTAGCTAGTCGGAATACGCAGTATTTT. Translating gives CASSQDVASRNTQYF.

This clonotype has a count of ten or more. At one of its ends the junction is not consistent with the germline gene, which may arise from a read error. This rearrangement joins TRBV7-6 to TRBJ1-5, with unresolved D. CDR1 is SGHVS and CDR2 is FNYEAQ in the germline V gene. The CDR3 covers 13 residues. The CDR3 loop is CASSLGINQPQHF. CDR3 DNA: TGCGCCAGCAGCTTGGGTATCAATCAGCCCCAGCATTTT. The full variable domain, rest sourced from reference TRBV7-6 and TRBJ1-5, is GAGVSQSPRYKVTKRGQDVALRCDPISGHVSLYWYRQALGQGPEFLTYFNYEAQQDKSGLPNDRFSAERPEGSISTLTIQRTEQRDSAMYRCASSLGINQPQHFGDGTRLSIL.